Listed here are 28 T cell receptor beta chains from one sample, sequenced in a study of shared clonotypes between healthy human individuals. The assay was immunoSEQ multiplex PCR, and TCRdb's table has in-frame clones only and misses some. The sample gives some 500,000 clones, around 80% of which show up once; approximately 12% is in the top ten. Source material: PBMCs. The receptors derive from a middle-aged woman in good health. Some clones in this sample may be carry-over from other donors' samples.

This clone has just a few counts. The sample contains more than one DNA sequence encoding this CDR3. The chain recombines TRBV19 with TRBJ1-5; 7 bases fit TRBD1. V lost 2 bases, J lost 7 bases, and 8 bases stayed unmatched. CDR3 length: 15 residues. In germline, CDR1 is LNHDA, CDR2 SQIVND (reference sequence). The CDR3 reads CASSILGQTQQPQHF. In DNA form, the CDR3 reads TGTGCCAGTAGTATACTGGGACAGACCCAACAGCCCCAGCATTTT.

The J gene is TRBJ1-1, the V gene TRBV30; D possibly corresponds to TRBD1 (6 bases). The CDR3 covers 13 residues. V lost 7 bases, J lost 7 bases, and 19 bases lay in between. CDR1 is GTSNPN, CDR2 SVGIG, per germline (reference sequence). DNA of the CDR3: TGTGCCTCGCAAAGAACCGGGACATTTGAAGCTTTCTTT. Translation gives CASQRTGTFEAFF.

Of note for this clone: Other DNA sequences from this sample encode an identical CDR3 as well. The chain employs TRBV28 and TRBJ2-1, with 12 bases matching TRBD2. This CDR3 spans 16 amino acids. Per germline, CDR1 MDHEN and CDR2 SYDVKM. V shed 6 bases and J 3 bases; nucleotides not matched to a gene: 6. CDR3 loop: CASSLSTSGSYNEQFF. CDR3 DNA sequence: TGTGCCAGCAGCCTCTCGACTAGCGGGAGCTACAATGAGCAGTTCTTC. The whole variable domain, filled in from reference TRBV28 and TRBJ2-1, reads DVKVTQSSRYLVKRTGEKVFLECVQDMDHENMFWYRQDPGLGLRLIYFSYDVKMKEKGDIPEGYSVSREKKERFSLILESASTNQTSMYLCASSLSTSGSYNEQFFGPGTRLTVL.

J is TRBJ1-1 and V is TRBV7-2, with D possibly TRBD1 on 6 matching bases. V dropped 8 bases and J dropped 2 bases, with 12 bases sitting between them. CDR1 SGHTA and CDR2 FQGNSA come from the germline V gene. CDR3 size: 13 residues. In DNA form, the CDR3 reads TGTGCCAGCGGGTGGGGGGCCAACACTGAAGCTTTCTTT. The encoded protein is CASGWGANTEAFF.

V and J are TRBV28 and TRBJ1-2, with D possibly TRBD1 on 5 matching bases. The CDR3 runs to 14 residues. Germline assignment: CDR1 MDHEN and CDR2 SYDVKM. V was pared by 7 bases and J by 2 bases, with 14 bases between. CDR3 region: CASKHRAGNYGYTF. In DNA, the CDR3 is TGTGCCAGCAAACACCGGGCAGGGAACTATGGCTACACCTTC.

J is TRBJ1-2 and V is TRBV14, with TRBD1 matching 7 bases. The V and J ends lost 5 bases and 7 bases, in that order; junction bases with no gene match: 10. Germline V lookup: CDR1 SGHDN, CDR2 FVKESK. The CDR3 covers 14 residues. The CDR3 sequence: CASSMQGGLGGYTF. Written as DNA, the CDR3 is TGTGCCAGCAGCATGCAGGGGGGCTTAGGTGGCTACACCTTC.

As regards this clone: It differs at one base from a far larger clone, so likely a read error. CDR3 sequence reads: CASSLVGGGLASNQPQHF. DNA for the CDR3: TGTGCCAGCAGCTTGGTAGGAGGGGGACTTGCGAGCAATCAGCCCCAGCATTTT. The chain is built from TRBV7-9 and TRBJ1-5, with D possibly matching TRBD1 (6 bases). Between the trimmed V and J ends, which lost 3 bases and 1 base, there was a span of 19 bases. The CDR3 totals 18 residues. The germline CDR1 and CDR2 sequences are SEHNR and FQNEAQ (reference sequence). Looking up the rest from reference TRBV7-9 and TRBJ1-5 gives the full variable domain: DTGVSQNPRHKITKRGQNVTFRCDPISEHNRLYWYRQTLGQGPEFLTYFQNEAQLEKSRLLSDRFSAERPKGSFSTLEIQRTEQGDSAMYLCASSLVGGGLASNQPQHFGDGTRLSIL.

This rearrangement joins TRBV5-1 to TRBJ2-2; possibly TRBD1 for D (5 bases). The CDR3 totals 14 residues. Trimming removed 6 bases from V and 5 bases from J, with 14 bases in between. Germline lookup yields CDR1 SGHRS and CDR2 YFSETQ. The CDR3 region has the DNA TGCGCCAGCATCGCAGGGTCGGGTACCGGGGAGCTGTTTTTT. Its protein product is CASIAGSGTGELFF.

The J gene is TRBJ1-5, the V gene TRBV29-1, with TRBD1 as a possible D gene (6 bases). The length of the CDR3 is 14 residues. Germline values: CDR1 SQVTM, CDR2 ANQGSEA. V was shortened by 4 bases and J by 6 bases, with 16 bases between the two germline ends. Written as DNA, the CDR3 is TGCAGCGTTGGGCCGGCAGGAGGGGGTCAGCCCCAGCATTTT. The encoded protein is CSVGPAGGGQPQHF.

The chain is built from TRBV10-3 and TRBJ2-7; TRBD2 agrees at 10 bases. Germline V gene lookup returns CDR1 ENHRY and CDR2 SYGVKD. The trim removed 0 bases at V and 6 bases at J, leaving 8 bases unmatched. The CDR3 is 16 residues long. The CDR3: CAISESSPSGSGEQYF. The CDR3 bases are TGTGCCATCAGTGAGTCGTCTCCTAGCGGGAGTGGCGAGCAGTACTTC.

This clone was seen more than once but under ten times. This sample includes further DNA sequences coding for the same CDR3. The chain is built from TRBV28 and TRBJ2-3, with D hard to call. The V and J ends lost 6 bases and 2 bases respectively, with 9 bases between them. The CDR3 runs to 13 residues. Germline CDR1 MDHEN, CDR2 SYDVKM. The CDR3 spells CASSSPSTDTQYF. In DNA form, the CDR3 reads TGTGCCAGCAGCTCGCCGTCCACAGATACGCAGTATTTT.

This clone has a count of ten or more. Other DNA sequences from this sample encode an identical CDR3 as well. The chain recombines TRBV12-5 with TRBJ2-3; 11 nucleotides agree with TRBD2. Germline V gene sequence: CDR1 LGHNT, CDR2 FRNRAP. The V segment lost 3 bases and the J segment 5 bases; nucleotides outside the gene matches: 10. The length of the CDR3 is 17 residues. The CDR3 coding sequence is TGTGCTAGTGGTTTCGCCCCTACTAGCGGGAGTGTAGATACGCAGTATTTT. The encoded protein is CASGFAPTSGSVDTQYF.

The chain is built from TRBV5-4 and TRBJ2-1, with 11 positions matching TRBD2. Germline V gene sequence: CDR1 SGHNT, CDR2 YYREEE (reference sequence). CDR3 length: 17 amino acids. V lost 0 bases, J lost 7 bases, and 9 bases stayed unmatched. This chain's CDR3 is CASSLGISGRAGNEQFF. CDR3 bases: TGTGCCAGCAGCTTGGGGATTAGCGGGAGGGCTGGGAATGAGCAGTTCTTC.

In its sample, this clone was seen many times. The rearrangement uses TRBV27 and TRBJ2-2, with D maybe TRBD2 (5 bases). Per the germline V gene, CDR1 is MNHEY and CDR2 is SMNVEV (reference sequence). Between the trimmed V and J ends, which lost 2 bases and 8 bases, there was a span of 15 bases. This CDR3 is 15 amino acids long. This CDR3 is CASSLRLALGGELFF. The CDR3 DNA reads TGTGCCAGCAGTTTAAGGCTAGCCTTAGGGGGGGAGCTGTTTTTT.

The chain links TRBV6-6 to TRBJ2-1; the D is unclear. Trimming removed 5 bases at V and 1 base at J, with 6 bases between. Germline assignment: CDR1 MNHNY and CDR2 SVGAGI (reference sequence). CDR3 length equals 13 residues. The CDR3 loop is CASSNLSYNEQFF. The CDR3 bases are TGTGCCAGCAGTAATCTATCCTACAATGAGCAGTTCTTC.

Worth noting for this clone: The germline gene is not matched at one end of the junction; a read error may be the cause. The rearrangement joins TRBV5-1 to TRBJ2-3; D may be TRBD2 (7 bases). Germline CDR1 reads SGHRS; CDR2 reads YFSETQ. The CDR3 contains 17 residues. The CDR3 sequence: CARSYGALGGGTDTQYF. The CDR3 DNA reads TGCGCCCGCAGCTACGGGGCCCTAGGGGGGGGCACAGATACGCAGTATTTT.

The rearrangement uses TRBV28 and TRBJ1-1; D gene ambiguous. This CDR3 is built from 11 residues. The germline gives CDR1 MDHEN, CDR2 SYDVKM. V dropped 4 bases and J dropped 5 bases, with 5 bases sitting between them. For the CDR3, the DNA is TGTGCCAGCAGTTCTATGACTGAAGCTTTCTTT. It is translated as CASSSMTEAFF.

V and J are TRBV7-2 and TRBJ2-1, with D uncertain. This CDR3 comprises 11 residues. In germline, CDR1 is SGHTA, CDR2 FQGNSA. V was shortened by 11 bases and J by 0 bases, with 5 bases between the two germline ends. The CDR3 spells CASGSYNEQFF. The CDR3 DNA reads as TGTGCCTCAGGCTCCTACAATGAGCAGTTCTTC.

On this clone: With a far larger clone one base away, a read error is the likely cause. Other DNA sequences within the sample encode an identical CDR3. The chain couples TRBV4-2 to TRBJ2-2, with 8 bases fitting TRBD2. The CDR3 is 18 residues long. CDR1 and CDR2 from the germline V gene are LGHNA and YNFKEQ. CDR3 DNA sequence: TGTGCCAGCAGCCAATTCCTCTCAGCGGGAGCCTCTACCGGGGAACTGTTTTTT. It specifies CASSQFLSAGASTGELFF.

The chain employs TRBV28 and TRBJ1-1; 9 bases line up with TRBD1. The germline V gene encodes CDR1 MDHEN and CDR2 SYDVKM. The CDR3 loop spans 14 amino acids. The J segment lost 4 bases and the V segment lost 7 bases, leaving 7 bases of the junction unmatched. The DNA for the CDR3 is TGTGCCAGCAAACGACAGGGGGTGAGCACTGAAGCTTTCTTT. Translation: CASKRQGVSTEAFF. Using reference TRBV28 and TRBJ1-1 for the parts outside the CDR3, the full variable domain is DVKVTQSSRYLVKRTGEKVFLECVQDMDHENMFWYRQDPGLGLRLIYFSYDVKMKEKGDIPEGYSVSREKKERFSLILESASTNQTSMYLCASKRQGVSTEAFFGQGTRLTVV.

The J gene is TRBJ1-1, the V gene TRBV27; no definite D call. Germline-derived CDR1 and CDR2 are MNHEY and SMNVEV (reference sequence). The CDR3 is 15 residues long. Trimming removed 7 bases at V and 2 bases at J, with 17 bases between. CDR3 DNA: TGTGCCAGCAAAAGTACCAGGTGGGGTAACACTGAAGCTTTCTTT. Translation: CASKSTRWGNTEAFF.

V is TRBV5-1 and J is TRBJ2-1, with D hard to call. V was cut by 4 bases and J by 0 bases, with 11 bases left in between. The CDR3 length is 15 residues. The germline CDR1 and CDR2 sequences are SGHRS and YFSETQ. The CDR3 loop is CASSPTGNSYNEQFF. The CDR3 DNA sequence: TGCGCCAGCAGCCCCACTGGAAACTCCTACAATGAGCAGTTCTTC.

This chain uses TRBV2 with TRBJ1-4; TRBD1 is a possible D gene (5 bases). This CDR3 region has 13 residues. V was pared by 8 bases and J by 10 bases, with 17 bases between. CDR1 and CDR2 from the germline V gene are SNHLY and FYNNEI. CDR3 sequence reads: CASGLEGFAKLFF. DNA for the CDR3: TGTGCCAGCGGGTTGGAGGGGTTTGCAAAACTGTTTTTT.

The CDR3 spells CASSTSGRVYNEQFF. The DNA of the CDR3 is TGTGCCAGCTCGACTAGCGGGAGGGTCTACAATGAGCAGTTCTTC. V and J are TRBV2 and TRBJ2-1, with 14 bases matching TRBD2. V shed 8 bases, J shed 3 bases, and the junction held 3 bases outside the gene matches. This CDR3 region has 15 residues. The germline CDR1 and CDR2 sequences are SNHLY and FYNNEI.

Here the CDR3 reads CASSLEGTRGEKLFF. CDR3 sequence (DNA): TGCGCCAGCAGCTTGGAAGGGACTAGAGGTGAAAAACTGTTTTTT. The gene calls are TRBV5-1 and TRBJ1-4, with D possibly TRBD1 on 5 matching bases. CDR1 is SGHRS, CDR2 YFSETQ, per germline. The CDR3 consists of 15 residues. V gave up 0 bases and J gave up 7 bases, with 13 bases separating them.

This sequence joins TRBV19 and TRBJ2-1; 12 positions agree with TRBD2. Per the germline V gene, CDR1 is LNHDA and CDR2 is SQIVND (reference sequence). The CDR3 is 15 amino acids. V trimming: 8 bases; J trimming: 1 base; junction bases outside the gene matches: 3. The CDR3 region is CASASGRVSYNEQFF. The CDR3 DNA reads as TGTGCCAGTGCTAGCGGGAGGGTATCCTACAATGAGCAGTTCTTC.

The rearrangement uses TRBV5-1 and TRBJ1-2; TRBD1 is a possible D gene (5 bases). Germline V gene sequence: CDR1 SGHRS, CDR2 YFSETQ. The CDR3 spans 15 residues. V lost 6 bases and J lost 0, with 15 bases in between. The CDR3 sequence: CASNPQDTSNYGYTF. CDR3 in DNA: TGCGCCAGCAACCCTCAGGACACCTCTAACTATGGCTACACCTTC.

This clone came up a few times. CDR3 sequence: CASSLGDIPFSEKLFF. CDR3 sequence (DNA): TGTGCCAGCAGCTTAGGGGACATTCCATTTAGTGAAAAACTGTTTTTT. The chain employs TRBV7-9 and TRBJ1-4; weak D call: TRBD1 (6 bases). V lost 1 base to trimming and J lost 7 bases, with 16 bases between them. Germline V gene lookup returns CDR1 SEHNR and CDR2 FQNEAQ (reference sequence). This CDR3 region has 16 residues.